Shown below are 7 T cell receptor beta chains from a single sample sequenced in a study of T cell responses to AZD1222 COVID-19 vaccine. Some clones are missing from TCRdb's copy, which holds only in-frame ones; the method was immunoSEQ multiplex PCR. In the table there are around 100,000 clones, 85% to 95% of which are singletons. Specimen: peripheral blood, collected on day 0 of AZD1222 vaccination. These receptors came from an adult in good health.

The chain recombines TRBV6-5 with TRBJ1-4; D is perhaps TRBD1 (6 bases). The germline V gene encodes CDR1 MNHEY and CDR2 SVGAGI. CDR3 length equals 14 residues. Trimming took 4 bases from V and 3 from J, leaving 9 bases between them. The CDR3 loop reads CASSSGASNEKLFF. The CDR3 bases are TGTGCCAGCAGTTCAGGGGCCTCTAATGAAAAACTGTTTTTT.

This rearrangement joins TRBV12-3 or TRBV12-4 to TRBJ1-2; D is undetermined. This CDR3 comprises 12 residues. V shed 0 bases and J shed 7 bases, with 6 bases lying between them. CDR3 in DNA: TGTGCCAGCAGTTTAGCGAGGGCTGGCTACACCTTC. Amino acid sequence: CASSLARAGYTF.

The chain has TRBV2 and TRBJ1-1; 7 positions agree with TRBD1. Trimming took 6 bases from V and 2 from J; bases not matched to a gene: 12. The CDR3 has 16 residues. The germline V gene has CDR1 SNHLY and CDR2 FYNNEI. CDR3 nucleotides: TGTGCCAGCAGCTTTGACAGGGCCATCCTAAACACTGAAGCTTTCTTT. This encodes CASSFDRAILNTEAFF.

CDR3 sequence: CASSLGLAGVSYNEQFF. In nucleotides, the CDR3 is TGTGCCAGCAGCTTGGGGCTAGCGGGAGTAAGCTACAATGAGCAGTTCTTC. V usage is TRBV5-6 and J usage is TRBJ2-1; TRBD2 agrees at 10 bases. V was pared by 0 bases and J by 3 bases, with 6 bases of the junction left unmatched. From germline, CDR1 is SGHDT and CDR2 YYEEEE. The CDR3 extends over 17 amino acids.

This chain links TRBV28 with TRBJ2-5, with a weak D call TRBD1 (6 bases). Trimming pared 6 bases from V and 1 base from J, leaving 12 bases between. Germline CDR1 reads MDHEN; CDR2 reads SYDVKM. The CDR3 runs 14 residues. CDR3 nucleotide sequence: TGTGCCAGCAGGTCGGGACAATTCCAAGAGACCCAGTACTTC. This encodes CASRSGQFQETQYF. Looking up the rest from reference TRBV28 and TRBJ2-5 gives the full variable domain: DVKVTQSSRYLVKRTGEKVFLECVQDMDHENMFWYRQDPGLGLRLIYFSYDVKMKEKGDIPEGYSVSREKKERFSLILESASTNQTSMYLCASRSGQFQETQYFGPGTRLLVL.

The chain joins TRBV19 to TRBJ1-2; D call uncertain. The V gene lost 5 bases and the J gene lost 2 bases, with 15 bases spanning the gap. The CDR3 contains 15 residues. CDR1 is LNHDA and CDR2 is SQIVND in the germline V gene (reference sequence). DNA of the CDR3: TGTGCCAGTAGTCCGCAGACCGGGAGCAACTATGGCTACACCTTC. The encoded protein is CASSPQTGSNYGYTF.

The chain has TRBV6-5 and TRBJ1-6; D gene uncertain. Per the germline V gene, CDR1 is MNHEY and CDR2 is SVGAGI. This CDR3 region has 15 residues. The germline V and J ends were trimmed by 5 bases and 5 bases, with 13 bases remaining between them. CDR3 bases: TGTGCCAGCAGTCAACCTTTGGGAAATAATTCACCCCTCCACTTT. Its translation: CASSQPLGNNSPLHF.